The TCR beta chain under discussion was sequenced for a study of blood T cells in healthy people across ages. Trimming pared 5 bases from V and 3 bases from J, leaving 16 bases between. From germline, CDR1 is LNHDA and CDR2 SQIVND (reference sequence). The CDR3 contains 15 residues. Overall study findings and caveats: Among T cells, TCR beta diversity per million cells dropped roughly linearly as age rose. When set beside aged donors, long-lived donors presented more naive CD4+ cells and higher diversity.

Of note for this clonotype: What it binds is not known.

Every sample had a minimum of 6 million PBMCs isolated. Using a J-beta primer mix together with a sample-barcoded 5' primer, a second PCR was run for roughly 7 to 11 cycles. TCRdb passed the 5' RACE reads through MiXCR, listing each CDR3 protein once. The table records 1,500,000 or so distinct CDR3 sequences, under 55% of them present only once. This chain joins TRBV19 and TRBJ1-1; a possible D gene is TRBD1 (6 bases). Sequencing was performed on blood. This clonotype originated in a woman between 18 and 30 years old in good health. CDR3 sequence reads: CASSSDRGKDTEAFF. Here the CDR3 DNA reads TGTGCCAGTAGTTCGGACAGAGGGAAGGACACTGAAGCTTTCTTT.